The subject of this entry is one T cell receptor beta chain. The antigen is undetermined. Generated by immunoSEQ multiplex PCR, the TCRdb table keeps only in-frame clones and is missing some. The sample shows about 240,000 clones, 80% to 85% of them seen only once. This sample is part of a study of Tregs in tolerant kidney transplant recipients. Study-wide results and limits: Findings come from small patient numbers and require larger validation.

The CDR3 extends over 16 amino acids. Germline V gene sequence: CDR1 MGHRA, CDR2 YSYEKL. V lost 0 bases and J lost 4, with 14 bases in between. This chain uses TRBV4-1 with TRBJ2-3; D uncertain. The specimen sequenced was CD4+ T cells from blood. The TCR originated in a human donor in good health. CDR3 loop: CASSQEAPSAPDTQYF. CDR3 in DNA: TGCGCCAGCAGCCAAGAAGCGCCTTCGGCGCCAGATACGCAGTATTTT.